This T cell receptor (beta chain) emerged from a study of PD-1 blockade in classical Hodgkin lymphoma. On the study more broadly: Patients were given intravenous nivolumab, 3 mg/kg, every 2 weeks. The study, taken as a whole, reports: Those achieving complete response showed baseline diversity like newly diagnosed patients. What drove the repertoire differences, possibly disease activity or prior therapy, has not been defined.

The patients all showed relapse after autologous stem cell transplantation, while their brentuximab vedotin exposure varied. Magnetic negative selection isolated CD8+ T cells from thawed PBMCs. This CDR3 has 15 residues. Germline V lookup: CDR1 MNHNS, CDR2 SASEGT. Trimming cost V 2 bases and J 0 bases, with 10 bases left between them. On this clone: Its antigen is currently unknown.

Produced via immunoSEQ multiplex PCR; TCRdb's table is partial and in-frame only. Found here are around 12,000 clones, around 80% of them singletons; the top ten hold approximately 25%. The chain carries TRBV6-1 and TRBJ1-1; tentative D call: TRBD1 (5 bases). The sample here was CD8+ T cells from blood, taken at baseline. This clonotype originated in a human donor with classical Hodgkin lymphoma. CDR3 sequence reads: CASSEWGTMNTEAFF. The DNA for the CDR3 is TGTGCCAGCAGTGAATGGGGGACTATGAACACTGAAGCTTTCTTT.